The 8 T cell receptor beta chains below come from one sample, sequenced in a study of CD8 T cells in Susac syndrome. It was with random hexamers that about 0.45 to 1 ug RNA was reverse transcribed. Using its own MiXCR run on the immunoSEQ multiplex PCR reads, TCRdb lists one record per CDR3 protein. Among about 190,000 distinct CDR3 sequences listed, approximately 94% were seen once. Sequenced: CD4+ T cells from PBMCs. These receptors were obtained from a human donor with Susac syndrome.

This chain joins TRBV5-4 and TRBJ2-7; the D is unclear. The germline V and J ends were trimmed by 4 bases and 4 bases, with 12 bases remaining between them. The CDR3 sequence is 13 residues long. Germline assignment: CDR1 SGHNT and CDR2 YYREEE (reference sequence). The CDR3 coding sequence is TGTGCCAGCAGCCCGCCGGGTTCTTACGAGCAGTACTTC. Its protein product is CASSPPGSYEQYF.

The CDR3 region is CASSRRDTSTDTQYF. In DNA, the CDR3 is TGCGCCAGCAGTCGCCGGGACACAAGCACAGATACGCAGTATTTT. This chain links TRBV5-1 with TRBJ2-3; the D gene is possibly TRBD1 (6 bases). The V end was cut by 5 bases, the J end by 0 bases, with 13 bases between. This CDR3 is built from 15 residues. Germline V gives CDR1 SGHRS, CDR2 YFSETQ.

The chain links TRBV6-2 or TRBV6-3 to TRBJ1-5; TRBD1 might be the D (6 bases). The CDR3 contains 17 residues. CDR1 MNHEY and CDR2 SVGEGT come from the germline V gene. With 2 bases removed from V and 5 bases from J, the gap between germline ends came to 19 bases. Here the CDR3 reads CASSYLQTTGAYQPQHF. The CDR3 coding sequence is TGTGCCAGCAGTTACCTTCAGACGACAGGTGCCTATCAGCCCCAGCATTTT.

The V call is TRBV5-1, the J call TRBJ1-6; D gene unclear. The CDR3 extends over 14 amino acids. CDR1 is SGHRS and CDR2 is YFSETQ in the germline V gene. The germline V and J ends were trimmed by 0 bases and 10 bases, with 11 bases remaining between them. CDR3 protein: CASSLDGSPSPLHF. In nucleotides, the CDR3 is TGCGCCAGCAGCTTGGATGGATCTCCCTCACCCCTCCACTTT.

V and J are TRBV6-5 and TRBJ2-2; possible D gene TRBD2, 6 bases. Germline assignment: CDR1 MNHEY and CDR2 SVGAGI. With 2 bases removed from V and 0 bases from J, the gap between germline ends came to 13 bases. The CDR3 has 17 amino acids. The CDR3 loop is CASSYRLGLPNTGELFF. DNA for the CDR3: TGTGCCAGCAGTTACAGACTGGGACTCCCGAACACCGGGGAGCTGTTTTTT.

This sequence joins TRBV18 and TRBJ1-2; a weak D match, TRBD1 (5 bases). CDR1 KGHSH and CDR2 LQKENI come from the germline V gene. CDR3 length: 15 residues. Trimming stripped 1 base from V and 5 bases from J, with 14 bases between. CDR3 sequence (DNA): TGTGCCAGCTCACCACGGGGCCTGCAACTTTATGGCTACACCTTC. It specifies CASSPRGLQLYGYTF.

In nucleotides, the CDR3 is TGTGCCAGCAGTTTACTAGGGGCCTCCTACAATGAGCAGTTCTTC. This sequence encodes CASSLLGASYNEQFF. V usage is TRBV27 and J usage is TRBJ2-1, with a tentative D call TRBD1 (5 bases). The CDR3 runs to 15 residues. Germline-derived CDR1 and CDR2 are MNHEY and SMNVEV (reference sequence). With 2 bases removed from V and 0 bases from J, the gap between germline ends came to 8 bases.

This rearrangement joins TRBV28 to TRBJ2-7, with unresolved D. The germline gives CDR1 MDHEN, CDR2 SYDVKM. Trimming cost V 4 bases and J 2 bases, with 12 bases left between them. CDR3 length: 14 residues. CDR3 protein: CASSSGPPTYEQYF. The CDR3 bases are TGTGCCAGCAGTTCTGGGCCTCCAACCTACGAGCAGTACTTC.